Sequencing of this T cell receptor (beta chain) was carried out in a study of alternative splicing in chronic myeloid leukemia remission (dated by TCRdb to about 2020). About the investigation overall: Peripheral blood from chronic-phase CML patients at diagnosis and remission was profiled by RNA sequencing and compared with healthy donors. The RESIST (imatinib), ENESTxtnd (nilotinib) and PINNACLE (nilotinib plus pegylated interferon) trials supplied fewer than 10 diagnostic specimens along with matched remission specimens. Median ages were roughly 49 years at diagnosis, under 60 at remission and roughly 40 for healthy controls. The diagnostic specimens from the trials consisted of total leukocytes from peripheral blood collected in EDTA. The French Persistem study contributed nine CML samples, of which seven were diagnostic and two were matched remission samples. Female/male counts of 11/5 were recorded for diagnosis samples, 8/3 for remission samples and 2/4 for controls. Trizol was used to extract total RNA from peripheral blood mononuclear cells of the diagnosis, remission and control samples. Study-wide findings and limitations: Blood cell composition differed strongly depending on the timepoint, moving from an enrichment of myeloid progenitors at diagnosis to an enrichment of mature lymphoid cells at remission. At remission, blood cell composition was reshaped to resemble that of the lymphoid cell-enriched normal controls.

Inclusive of the bounding cysteine and phenylalanine, the CDR3 is 12 residues long. The coding DNA is unavailable. Based on the germline V gene, the CDR1 and CDR2 sequences are SGHRS and YFSETQ. A remark on this clonotype: No cognate antigen has been identified for it.

The sample's time point label is to be understood as: chronic-phase CML before TKI therapy (screening/day 1). The patient cohort comprised 15 to 20 CML patients, with matched post-remission samples retrieved for a subset of them. Library construction relied on bulk RNA-seq. The TruSeq Stranded RNA sample prep kit was used to generate libraries of poly-A-enriched mRNA from an input of around 1 ug total RNA. Paired-end sequencing was performed on a HiSeq 2500, with each sample sequenced in triplicate. A read length of 125 nucleotides per mate was used for RNA-seq. The original methods were these. After trimming, reads were aligned to hg38 using STAR v2.7, and quality control was handled by FASTQC, RSeQC and multiqc. Salmon 0.14.1 was used to quantify gene expression levels as transcripts per million (TPM). Principal component analysis suggested that transcriptomic profiles were not driven by trial, library batch, sequencing batch, treatment regimen or sex. TCRdb reprocessed the reads and provides one entry for every CDR3 protein sequence; no DNA is given. These V and J calls originate from TCRdb's pipeline instead of the authors' own analysis. The sample includes some 810 distinct CDR3 sequences, with 95% to 98% observed a single time. The top ten clones comprise around 3.4% of the sample.

The sequenced sample was PBMCs or total blood leukocytes (not recorded which), obtained at diagnosis. This receptor was obtained from an adult with chronic myeloid leukemia. In this chain, TRBV5-1 is recombined with TRBJ2-5; TCRdb designates TRBD2, a call that cannot be tested without DNA. The CDR3 amino acid sequence is: CASSVEGETQYF.